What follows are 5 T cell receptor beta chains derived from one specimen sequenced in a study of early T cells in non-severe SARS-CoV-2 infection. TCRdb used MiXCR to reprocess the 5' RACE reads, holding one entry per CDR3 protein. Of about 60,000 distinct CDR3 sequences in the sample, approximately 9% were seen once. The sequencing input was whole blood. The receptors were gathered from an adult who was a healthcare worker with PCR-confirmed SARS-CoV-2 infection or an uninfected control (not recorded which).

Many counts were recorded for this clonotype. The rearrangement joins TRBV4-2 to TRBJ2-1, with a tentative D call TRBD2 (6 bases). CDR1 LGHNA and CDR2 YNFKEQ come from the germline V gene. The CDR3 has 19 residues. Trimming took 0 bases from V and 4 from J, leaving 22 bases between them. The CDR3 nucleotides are TGTGCCAGCAGCCAAGATAACGGTGGGGCCTCCGGGAGTTACAATGAGCAGTTCTTC. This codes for CASSQDNGGASGSYNEQFF.

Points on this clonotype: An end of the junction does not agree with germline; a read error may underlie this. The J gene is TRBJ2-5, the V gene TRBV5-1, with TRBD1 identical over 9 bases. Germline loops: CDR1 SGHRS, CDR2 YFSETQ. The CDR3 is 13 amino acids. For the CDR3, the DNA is TGCGCCAGCAGCTGGGACAGGGAAGAGACCCTGTACTTC. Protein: CASSWDREETLYF.

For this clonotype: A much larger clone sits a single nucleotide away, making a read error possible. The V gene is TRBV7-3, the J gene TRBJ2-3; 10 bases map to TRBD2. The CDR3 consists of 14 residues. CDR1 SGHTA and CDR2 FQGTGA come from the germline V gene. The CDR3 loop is CASSPGLAVDTQNF. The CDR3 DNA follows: TGTGCCAGCAGCCCAGGACTAGCGGTAGATACGCAGAATTTT.

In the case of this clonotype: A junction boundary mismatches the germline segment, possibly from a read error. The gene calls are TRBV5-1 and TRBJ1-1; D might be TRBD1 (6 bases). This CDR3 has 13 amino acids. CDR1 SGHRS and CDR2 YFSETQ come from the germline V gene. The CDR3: CASSLTGYSEAFF. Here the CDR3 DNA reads TGCGCCAGCAGCTTGACAGGGTACTCTGAAGCTTTTTTT. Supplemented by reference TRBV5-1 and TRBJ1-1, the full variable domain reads KAGVTQTPRYLIKTRGQQVTLSCSPISGHRSVSWYQQTPGQGLQFLFEYFSETQRNKGNFPGRFSGRQFSNSRSEMNVSTLELGDSALYLCASSLTGYSEAFFGQGTRLTVV.

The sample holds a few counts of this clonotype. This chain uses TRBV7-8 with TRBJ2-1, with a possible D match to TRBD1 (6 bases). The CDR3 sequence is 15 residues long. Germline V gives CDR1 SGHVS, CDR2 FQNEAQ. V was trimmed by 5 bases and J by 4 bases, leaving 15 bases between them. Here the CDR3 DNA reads TGTGCCAGCAGCGCACGAACCGGACAGTACAATGAGCAGTTCTTC. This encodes CASSARTGQYNEQFF.